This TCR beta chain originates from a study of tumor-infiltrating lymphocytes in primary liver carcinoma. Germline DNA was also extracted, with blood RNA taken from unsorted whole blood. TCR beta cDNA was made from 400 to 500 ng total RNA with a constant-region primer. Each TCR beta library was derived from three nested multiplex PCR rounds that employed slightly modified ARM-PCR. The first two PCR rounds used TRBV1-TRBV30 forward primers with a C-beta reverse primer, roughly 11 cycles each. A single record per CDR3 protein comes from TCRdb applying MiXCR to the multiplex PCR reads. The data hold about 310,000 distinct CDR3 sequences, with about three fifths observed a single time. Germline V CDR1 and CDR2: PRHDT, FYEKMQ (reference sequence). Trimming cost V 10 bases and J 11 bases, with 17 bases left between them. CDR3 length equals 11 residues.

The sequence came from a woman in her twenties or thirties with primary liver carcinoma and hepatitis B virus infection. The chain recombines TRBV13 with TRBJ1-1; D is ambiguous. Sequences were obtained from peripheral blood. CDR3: CAIPGPLTAFF. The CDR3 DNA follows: TGTGCCATCCCTGGGCCGCTTACGGCTTTCTTT.